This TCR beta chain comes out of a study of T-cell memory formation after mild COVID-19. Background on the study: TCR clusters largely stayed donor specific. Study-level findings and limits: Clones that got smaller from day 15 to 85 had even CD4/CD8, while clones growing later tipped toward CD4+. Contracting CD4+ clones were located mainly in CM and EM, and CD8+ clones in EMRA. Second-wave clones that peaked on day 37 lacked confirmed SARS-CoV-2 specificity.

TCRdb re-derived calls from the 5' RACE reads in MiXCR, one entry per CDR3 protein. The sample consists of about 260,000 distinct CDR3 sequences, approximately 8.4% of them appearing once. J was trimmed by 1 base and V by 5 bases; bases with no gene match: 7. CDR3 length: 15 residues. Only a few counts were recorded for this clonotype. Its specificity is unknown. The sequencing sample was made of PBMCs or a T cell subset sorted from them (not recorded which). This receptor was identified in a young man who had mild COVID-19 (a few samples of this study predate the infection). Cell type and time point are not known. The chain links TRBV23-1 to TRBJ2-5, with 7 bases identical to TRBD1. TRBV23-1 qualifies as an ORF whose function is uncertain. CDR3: CASSYGQAFQETQYF. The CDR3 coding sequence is TGCGCCAGCAGTTACGGACAGGCGTTCCAAGAGACCCAGTACTTC.